A single T cell receptor (beta chain) is shown here with its context. Between the trimmed V and J ends, which lost 5 bases and 6 bases, there was a span of 16 bases. The CDR3 contains 14 residues. Germline-derived CDR1 and CDR2 are LGHDT and YNNKEL (reference sequence). These data come from a study of blood T cell repertoires in COVID-19. TCRdb's copy holds only in-frame clones and misses some; the assay was immunoSEQ multiplex PCR. Of tens of thousands of clones in the sample, roughly 88% were seen once. The sequence was obtained from a human donor in a cohort sampled during active COVID-19. J is TRBJ1-2 and V is TRBV3-1 (or the pseudogene TRBV3-2); TRBD1 is a possible D gene (5 bases). The sequenced sample consisted of peripheral blood. The CDR3 DNA reads as TGTGCCAGCAGCTCCTTTAGCAGGGCTGATGGCTACACCTTC. Protein: CASSSFSRADGYTF.